This TCR beta chain was retrieved from a study of OX40 agonist ivuxolimab in advanced cancers. In terms of the full investigation: Ivuxolimab was an agonistic, fully human IgG2 monoclonal antibody directed against OX40 (CD134), a costimulatory receptor. Peripheral TCRbeta sequencing was intended to test whether TCR sequence diversity was altered and clonal T-cell expansion was caused by ivuxolimab. Intravenous ivuxolimab was administered to patients every 2 weeks at six dose levels: 0.01, 0.1, 0.3, 1.5, 3 and 10 mg/kg. The monotherapy dose-escalation portion (N of about 52 patients) of the phase I ivuxolimab trial is reported in the paper. The dose-escalation cohort was about 86% male with a mean age of approximately 59 years, ranging from about 23 to 85. Partial responses occurred in three dose-escalation patients, of whom one had hepatocellular carcinoma and two had cutaneous melanoma. Patients were allowed to have had prior anti-PD-1, anti-PD-L1 or anti-CTLA-4 therapy, and 40% to 45% of the dose-escalation patients had previously received checkpoint inhibitors. Of the roughly 50 dose-escalation patients, hepatocellular carcinoma was present in about 19, melanoma in some 15, renal cell carcinoma in 9 and head and neck cancer in 9. General conclusions and limits of the study: Which antigens the clonally expanded peripheral T cells were specific for was not determined. On average, CD8+ T cells showed more expanded clones than CD4+ T cells after ivuxolimab. Low levels of normalized T-cell clonal expansion were also seen in some nonresponding patients. At doses of 0.1 to 3.0 mg/kg, clonal expansion of both CD4+ and CD8+ blood T cells was observed from baseline to week 6. In the 0.1-3.0 mg/kg groups, partial responders had among the lowest normalized peripheral clonal expansion, particularly in CD8+ T cells.

Patients with autoimmune disease history or receiving systemic immunosuppression were excluded from the trial. In every dose cohort, peripheral blood was drawn for TCR sequencing at baseline, cycle 4 day 1, and cycle 7 day 1. The samples were taken from a phase I, first-in-human, multicenter, open-label dose-escalation trial of ivuxolimab. Adults with locally advanced or metastatic melanoma, renal cell, hepatocellular, or head and neck squamous cell carcinoma were enrolled in the trial. CD4+ and CD8+ T cells were sorted separately from peripheral blood before TCR sequencing. Note on this clone: What this receptor recognizes is not known. There are no base qualities to consult, and no much larger clone falls within one base.

From the cysteine through the phenylalanine, the CDR3 covers 15 amino acids. This entry keeps only the CDR3 DNA: 45 bases, framed from base 1. Looking up the germline V gene yields CDR1 SGDLS and CDR2 YYNGEE. V trim: 4 bases; J trim: 4 bases; unmatched bases: 10. Genomic DNA was isolated from the sorted cells so that the TCRbeta CDR3 region could be sequenced. The immunoSEQ Assay was used to sequence the TCRbeta CDR3 regions. The table was pulled from immuneACCESS by TCRdb, which kept in-frame rearrangements only. Such tables lose some clones; where checked, under half of the loss comes from unresolved V genes, and the rest has no known cause. This sample lists roughly 59,000 clones; around 90% were detected once. The leading ten clones occupy about 4.8% of the sample.

The clonotype comes from an adult with an advanced solid tumor such as melanoma, head and neck, liver or kidney cancer. Recombination connected TRBV9 to TRBJ1-2; 7 bases in the middle match TRBD1. The sample was CD4+ or CD8+ T cells sorted from blood, taken in a trial of the OX40 agonist ivuxolimab. In nucleotides, the sequence is TGTGCCAGCAGCCCCGGGGACAGCAACTCCTATGGCTACACCTTC. Its translation reads: CASSPGDSNSYGYTF. Reference TRBV9 and TRBJ1-2 genes cover what lies past the CDR3, so the full variable domain is DSGVTQTPKHLITATGQRVTLRCSPRSGDLSVYWYQQSLDQGLQFLIQYYNGEERAKGNILERFSAQQFPDLHSELNLSSLELGDSALYFCASSPGDSNSYGYTFGSGTRLTVV.